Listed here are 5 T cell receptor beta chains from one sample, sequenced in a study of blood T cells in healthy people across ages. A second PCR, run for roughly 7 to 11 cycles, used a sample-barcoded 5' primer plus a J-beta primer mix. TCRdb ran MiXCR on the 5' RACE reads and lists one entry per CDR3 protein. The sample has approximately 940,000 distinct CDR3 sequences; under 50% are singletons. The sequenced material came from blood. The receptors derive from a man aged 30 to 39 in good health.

This CDR3 is CASRETGRNEPYGYTF. CDR3 bases: TGTGCCAGCAGGGAGACGGGACGGAATGAGCCCTATGGCTACACCTTC. The rearrangement uses TRBV6-1 and TRBJ1-2; D may be TRBD1 (5 bases). The CDR3 length is 16 residues. Trimming took 6 bases from V and 4 from J, leaving 21 bases between them. CDR1 and CDR2 (germline): MNHNS, SASEGT.

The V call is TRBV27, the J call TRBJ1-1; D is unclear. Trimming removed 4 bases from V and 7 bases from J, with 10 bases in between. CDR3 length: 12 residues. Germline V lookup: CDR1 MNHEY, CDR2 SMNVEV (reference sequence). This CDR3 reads CASSSYTGEAFF. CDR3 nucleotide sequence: TGTGCCAGCAGTTCGTATACGGGTGAAGCTTTCTTT.

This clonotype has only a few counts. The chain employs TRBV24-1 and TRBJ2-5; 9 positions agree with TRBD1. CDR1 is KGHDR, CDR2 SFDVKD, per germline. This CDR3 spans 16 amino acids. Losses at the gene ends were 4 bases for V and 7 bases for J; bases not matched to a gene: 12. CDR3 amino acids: CATSDPGQGRSGTQYF. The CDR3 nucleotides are TGTGCCACCAGTGACCCGGGACAGGGCCGATCCGGGACCCAGTACTTC.

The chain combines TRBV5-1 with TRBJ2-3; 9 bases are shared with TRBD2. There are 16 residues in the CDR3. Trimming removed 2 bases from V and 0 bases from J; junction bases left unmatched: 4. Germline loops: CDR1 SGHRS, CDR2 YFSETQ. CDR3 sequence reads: CASSFLAGVSTDTQYF. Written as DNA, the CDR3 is TGCGCCAGCAGCTTCTTAGCGGGAGTAAGCACAGATACGCAGTATTTT.

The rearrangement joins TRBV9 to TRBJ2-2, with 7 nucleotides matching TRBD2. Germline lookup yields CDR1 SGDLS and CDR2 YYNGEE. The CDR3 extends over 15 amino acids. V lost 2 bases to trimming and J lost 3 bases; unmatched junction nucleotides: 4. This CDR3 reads CASSVDSGDTGELFF. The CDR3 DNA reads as TGTGCCAGCAGCGTTGACAGCGGGGACACCGGGGAGCTGTTTTTT.